Detailed here is one T cell receptor beta chain. The data stem from a study of T cell responses to AZD1222 COVID-19 vaccine. Only in-frame clones appear in the TCRdb table, and some are missing; sequencing was by immunoSEQ multiplex PCR. The sample shows about 150,000 clones, 80% to 90% of them seen only once. CDR1 and CDR2 from the germline V gene are SEHNR and FQNEAQ (reference sequence). The CDR3 spans 15 residues. V was trimmed by 3 bases and J by 5 bases, leaving 15 bases between them. This receptor was taken from an adult who received the AZD1222 COVID-19 vaccine. This chain uses TRBV7-9 with TRBJ2-3; D remains unclear. Sequenced material: peripheral blood, taken 28 days after the second AZD1222 dose. CDR3 residues: CASSLEFGSQDTQYF. CDR3 nucleotides: TGTGCCAGCAGCTTGGAGTTCGGCTCACAAGATACGCAGTATTTT.